What follows is one TCR beta chain and its context. The target of this receptor is not known. No much larger clone exists at a distance of one base, and base qualities are not known. The CDR3 sequence holds 15 residues, the cysteine and phenylalanine included. Only the CDR3 region is kept as DNA, spanning 45 bases read in frame from base 1. Compared with germline, V lacks 2 bases and J lacks 5 bases; bases without a gene match: 6. Reading the germline V gene gives CDR1 MGHRA and CDR2 YSYEKL. RNA was extracted using the RNeasy kit, and about 0.5 to 1 ug of the RNA was reverse transcribed with random hexamers. The immunoSEQ multiplex PCR assay, covering 54 Vbeta and 13 Jbeta segments, was used to amplify TCR beta CDR3 regions. PCR amplification bias was corrected by using a synthetic template baseline for primer optimization and computational correction. Regarding the original processing steps: Only productive sequences were kept, with reads annotated to V, D and J genes according to IMGT and analyzed in immunoSEQ Analyzer. Clonality was computed as one minus Shannon entropy normalized by log2 of the number of productive unique sequences. Public and private clones were assessed among the 100 most prevalent clones of each patient and control. Clones were defined as Susac-specific if absent from the healthy and MS cohorts, from 1052 published viral clones and from other ImmuneACCESS disease sequences. TCRdb reanalyzed the raw reads on its own, using fastp at Q25 for trimming and MiXCR for clone calling, and kept in-frame beta chains. When rows share a CDR3 protein, they turn into one entry using the most common DNA and genes. For this entry, the V and J calls and clone size follow TCRdb and not the study's own pipeline. In this sample the table shows about 400,000 distinct CDR3 sequences, more than 80% of which occur a single time. 0.09% to 0.15% of the sample comes from the top ten.

The data belong to a study of CD8 T cells in Susac syndrome (dated by TCRdb to the late 2010s). Concerning the study at large: Whether CD8+ T cell activation and differentiation in Susac syndrome was antigen driven was tested using repertoire sequencing. CD8+ T cell repertoire clonality was compared between about a dozen healthy donors, some 14 Susac syndrome patients and 15 multiple sclerosis patients.

Findings and caveats that apply to the study as a whole: The study acknowledged that relatively few individuals were included in the TCR sequencing and HLA analysis.

Peripheral blood CD8+ and CD4+ T cells from healthy donors, Susac syndrome patients and multiple sclerosis patients were profiled by high-throughput TCR beta sequencing. Multiple sclerosis controls were treatment-naive patients with stable or active relapsing-remitting disease fulfilling revised McDonald criteria. Bulk CD8+ and CD4+ T cells were purified magnetically by negative isolation, whereas CD8+ TEMRA cells were enriched by FACS. Blood was drawn into EDTA tubes, processed within 24 hours, and PBMCs were isolated by density gradient centrifugation. PBMCs intended for TCR sequencing were cryopreserved in liquid nitrogen and thawed later in a water bath at 37 degrees C. A purity of at least 90% was achieved for sorted or isolated CD4+, CD8+ and CD8+ TEMRA cells.

Source material: CD8+ T cells from PBMCs. The clonotype comes from a human donor with multiple sclerosis. The sequence joins TRBV4-1 to TRBJ1-1; 9 middle bases align to TRBD1. The CDR3 has the sequence CASSQLGQGGTEAFF. The base sequence is TGCGCCAGCAGCCAATTGGGACAGGGTGGAACTGAAGCTTTCTTT.